A single sample gave rise to the 25 T cell receptor beta chains below, sequenced in a study of blood T cell repertoires in COVID-19. Profiled with immunoSEQ multiplex PCR; TCRdb holds only in-frame clones, not every one. The data hold about 100,000 clones, with about 89% observed a single time. Sequenced: peripheral blood. The receptors derive from a woman aged 25 to 45 with acute or convalescent COVID-19.

This chain connects TRBV18 to TRBJ1-2; D perhaps matches TRBD1 (5 bases). V dropped 2 bases and J dropped 6 bases, with 10 bases sitting between them. CDR1 is KGHSH, CDR2 LQKENI, per germline. This CDR3 region has 13 residues. CDR3 sequence: CASSPRAGHGYTF. In DNA, the CDR3 is TGTGCCAGCTCACCAAGGGCAGGGCATGGCTACACCTTC.

J is TRBJ2-1 and V is TRBV2; D perhaps matches TRBD1 (6 bases). The CDR3 consists of 14 residues. CDR1 SNHLY and CDR2 FYNNEI come from the germline V gene. V gave up 6 bases and J gave up 3 bases, with 12 bases separating them. The CDR3 sequence: CASRQMDSYNEQFF. The DNA for the CDR3 is TGTGCCAGCAGGCAAATGGACAGCTACAATGAGCAGTTCTTC.

The genes are TRBV30 and TRBJ1-5, with TRBD1 matching 8 bases. The CDR3 extends over 14 amino acids. Germline values: CDR1 GTSNPN, CDR2 SVGIG (reference sequence). Trimming removed 1 base from V and 7 bases from J; junction bases left unmatched: 6. The CDR3 DNA is TGTGCCTGGAGTGCCGGGACAGGAGGCCAGCCCCAGCATTTT. Its protein is CAWSAGTGGQPQHF.

The rearrangement joins TRBV7-2 to TRBJ1-1; D uncertain. The germline V gene encodes CDR1 SGHTA and CDR2 FQGNSA. The CDR3 runs to 12 residues. V lost 9 bases and J 4 bases, leaving 12 bases between the germline ends. The CDR3 DNA follows: TGTGCCAGTTCTAGAAGCGGCACTGAAGCTTTCTTT. This sequence encodes CASSRSGTEAFF.

V gene TRBV28 combines with J gene TRBJ1-1, with D perhaps TRBD1 (5 bases). This CDR3 has 15 residues. Trimming stripped 4 bases from V and 5 bases from J, with 17 bases between. CDR1 and CDR2 (germline): MDHEN, SYDVKM. Here the CDR3 DNA reads TGTGCCAGCAGTTACCCAAATCAGGGCTGGACTGAAGCTTTCTTT. Its protein product is CASSYPNQGWTEAFF.

This chain uses TRBV3-1 (or the pseudogene TRBV3-2) with TRBJ1-4; D is possibly TRBD1 (6 bases). Germline CDR1 and CDR2: LGHDT and YNNKEL (reference sequence). The CDR3 loop spans 15 amino acids. The V end was cut by 4 bases, the J end by 0 bases, with 9 bases between. The DNA for the CDR3 is TGTGCCAGCAGCCTCAGGGGACCAACTAATGAAAAACTGTTTTTT. Residues: CASSLRGPTNEKLFF.

CDR3 DNA sequence: TGTGCCAGCAGCTTAGATGGCGGGTTGGGAAATTCACCCCTCCACTTT. This sequence encodes CASSLDGGLGNSPLHF. The chain couples TRBV7-9 to TRBJ1-6; no definite D call. The V end was cut by 1 base, the J end by 7 bases, with 14 bases between. The CDR3 sequence is 16 residues long. From germline, CDR1 is SEHNR and CDR2 FQNEAQ (reference sequence).

The V gene is TRBV5-1, the J gene TRBJ2-7; no clear D gene. Trimming stripped 0 bases from V and 3 bases from J, with 10 bases between. The CDR3 runs to 14 residues. CDR1 and CDR2 (germline): SGHRS, YFSETQ. CDR3 coding DNA: TGCGCCAGCAGCTTGGGAGGAGCAATCTACGAGCAGTACTTC. Its protein product is CASSLGGAIYEQYF.

This chain links TRBV12-5 with TRBJ1-4; the D gene is possibly TRBD1 (6 bases). This CDR3 is built from 16 residues. V was trimmed by 6 bases and J by 3 bases, leaving 17 bases between them. CDR1 and CDR2 (germline): LGHNT, FRNRAP. CDR3 region: CASGPGQRWANEKLFF. The CDR3 nucleotides read TGTGCTAGTGGCCCCGGACAGAGGTGGGCTAATGAAAAACTGTTTTTT. Full variable domain (remainder filled in from reference TRBV12-5 and TRBJ1-4): DARVTQTPRHKVTEMGQEVTMRCQPILGHNTVFWYRQTMMQGLELLAYFRNRAPLDDSGMPKDRFSAEMPDATLATLKIQPSEPRDSAVYFCASGPGQRWANEKLFFGSGTQLSVL.

The chain couples TRBV6-4 to TRBJ1-2; unclear D gene. This CDR3 has 14 residues. V was trimmed by 2 bases and J by 7 bases, leaving 14 bases between them. Germline loops: CDR1 MRHNA, CDR2 SNTAGT. CDR3 nucleotide sequence: TGTGCCAGCAGTGACCAACCCCGCCTTAGTGGCTACACCTTC. Protein: CASSDQPRLSGYTF.

This clone came up a few times. The J gene is TRBJ2-7, the V gene TRBV28; 8 bases align to TRBD1. CDR1 and CDR2 from the germline V gene are MDHEN and SYDVKM. The length of the CDR3 is 16 residues. V was clipped by 4 bases and J by 3 bases; unmatched bases: 11. The CDR3 sequence: CASSSLGTGGFYEQYF. CDR3 bases: TGTGCCAGCAGTTCGCTCGGGACAGGAGGCTTCTACGAGCAGTACTTC. Filled out from reference TRBV28 and TRBJ2-7, the complete variable domain reads DVKVTQSSRYLVKRTGEKVFLECVQDMDHENMFWYRQDPGLGLRLIYFSYDVKMKEKGDIPEGYSVSREKKERFSLILESASTNQTSMYLCASSSLGTGGFYEQYFGPGTRLTVT.

The J gene is TRBJ2-7, the V gene TRBV6-1; TRBD2 might be the D (5 bases). This CDR3 comprises 17 residues. CDR1 MNHNS and CDR2 SASEGT come from the germline V gene. V was trimmed by 0 bases and J by 2 bases, leaving 17 bases between them. CDR3 in DNA: TGTGCCAGCAGTGAAGCGCCCGGACCAGGACTTACCTACGAGCAGTACTTC. Amino acids: CASSEAPGPGLTYEQYF.

The CDR3 here is CASSSDRENEQFF. The CDR3 region has the DNA TGTGCCAGCAGCTCCGACAGGGAAAATGAGCAGTTCTTC. The J gene is TRBJ2-1, the V gene TRBV7-3, with 7 bases identical to TRBD1. CDR3 size: 13 residues. Germline V gene lookup returns CDR1 SGHTA and CDR2 FQGTGA. V dropped 4 bases and J dropped 7; count of bases not matched to a gene: 4. Using reference TRBV7-3 and TRBJ2-1 for the parts outside the CDR3, the full variable domain is GAGVSQTPSNKVTEKGKYVELRCDPISGHTALYWYRQSLGQGPEFLIYFQGTGAADDSGLPNDRFFAVRPEGSVSTLKIQRTERGDSAVYLCASSSDRENEQFFGPGTRLTVL.

The rearrangement uses TRBV27 and TRBJ1-5, with 7 nucleotides matching TRBD1. Trimming removed 6 bases from V and 12 bases from J; junction bases left unmatched: 14. This CDR3 has 14 amino acids. From germline, CDR1 is MNHEY and CDR2 SMNVEV (reference sequence). The CDR3 reads CASSPLASRQGQHF. In DNA, the CDR3 is TGTGCCAGCAGCCCACTTGCCTCGAGACAGGGCCAGCATTTT.

This chain links TRBV10-3 with TRBJ2-3; no definite D call. The germline gives CDR1 ENHRY, CDR2 SYGVKD. Trimming cost V 6 bases and J 3 bases, with 7 bases left between them. This CDR3 contains 12 residues. The CDR3 sequence: CAISPGTDTQYF. The CDR3 coding sequence is TGTGCCATCAGCCCGGGTACAGATACGCAGTATTTT.

This chain connects TRBV29-1 to TRBJ2-7, with a weak D call TRBD1 (7 bases). The CDR3 covers 17 residues. V was cut by 4 bases and J by 4 bases, with 26 bases left in between. Germline CDR1 reads SQVTM; CDR2 reads ANQGSEA. The CDR3 loop reads CSVVGMVGQQGRYEQYF. The DNA for the CDR3 is TGCAGCGTTGTGGGGATGGTCGGCCAACAGGGGAGGTACGAGCAGTACTTC.

The rearrangement links TRBV15 to TRBJ2-1, with 8 bases matching TRBD2. The CDR3 extends over 16 amino acids. The J segment lost 7 bases and the V segment lost 1 base, leaving 9 bases of the junction unmatched. Germline V lookup: CDR1 LNHNV, CDR2 YYDKDF (reference sequence). The CDR3 coding sequence is TGTGCCACCAGCAGAGCTCGGAGCGGGGGAAGGAATGAGCAGTTCTTC. Translation: CATSRARSGGRNEQFF. The whole variable domain, filled in from reference TRBV15 and TRBJ2-1, reads DAMVIQNPRYQVTQFGKPVTLSCSQTLNHNVMYWYQQKSSQAPKLLFHYYDKDFNNEADTPDNFQSRRPNTSFCFLDIRSPGLGDTAMYLCATSRARSGGRNEQFFGPGTRLTVL.

The chain joins TRBV30 to TRBJ2-1; D perhaps matches TRBD2 (5 bases). The CDR3 loop spans 13 amino acids. Germline V gives CDR1 GTSNPN, CDR2 SVGIG (reference sequence). Trimming removed 3 bases at V and 4 bases at J, with 10 bases between. CDR3 protein: CAWSHGLYNEQFF. Here the CDR3 DNA reads TGTGCCTGGAGCCACGGACTTTACAATGAGCAGTTCTTC.

J is TRBJ2-7 and V is TRBV5-1; 7 positions match TRBD2. The J segment lost 6 bases and the V segment lost 1 base, leaving 4 bases of the junction unmatched. The CDR3 has 13 amino acids. Germline-derived CDR1 and CDR2 are SGHRS and YFSETQ. The DNA for the CDR3 is TGCGCCAGCAGCTTGTGGGGGGGTTTCGAGCAGTACTTC. It is translated as CASSLWGGFEQYF.

This clone was seen just once. It is unclear where the CDR3 begins or ends on the DNA, so no DNA is shown, and the CDR3 is as TCRdb lists it. The chain couples TRBV27 to TRBJ2-2; whether TRBD1, the table's D call, matches the DNA was not checked. The CDR3 totals 14 residues, both ends included. The germline V gene has CDR1 MNHEY and CDR2 SMNVEV (reference sequence). CDR3: CASRQARRAGELFF.

V is TRBV7-3 and J is TRBJ1-1; TRBD1 agrees at 7 bases. Germline V gene lookup returns CDR1 SGHTA and CDR2 FQGTGA. The CDR3 spans 14 residues. V shed 2 bases, J shed 3 bases, and the junction held 3 bases outside the gene matches. The CDR3 here is CASSLGGQHTEAFF. The CDR3 DNA follows: TGTGCCAGCAGCTTAGGGGGACAGCACACTGAAGCTTTCTTT. Using reference TRBV7-3 and TRBJ1-1 for the parts outside the CDR3, the full variable domain is GAGVSQTPSNKVTEKGKYVELRCDPISGHTALYWYRQSLGQGPEFLIYFQGTGAADDSGLPNDRFFAVRPEGSVSTLKIQRTERGDSAVYLCASSLGGQHTEAFFGQGTRLTVV.

The chain recombines TRBV7-9 with TRBJ2-1, with a weak D call TRBD2 (5 bases). CDR3 size: 15 residues. The germline CDR1 and CDR2 sequences are SEHNR and FQNEAQ (reference sequence). V shed 8 bases and J shed 3 bases, with 17 bases lying between them. CDR3 bases: TGTGCCAGCCGACCCCCCGTGGCGGGCTACAATGAGCAGTTCTTC. This gives the protein CASRPPVAGYNEQFF.

This sequence joins TRBV6-2 or TRBV6-3 and TRBJ2-1; 15 nucleotides align to TRBD2. The germline V gene encodes CDR1 MNHEY and CDR2 SVGEGT. V shed 0 bases, J shed 11 bases, and the junction held 8 bases outside the gene matches. CDR3 length: 17 amino acids. The CDR3 DNA reads TGTGCCAGCAGTTACTCGAGGACTAGCGGGGGGGCATTGAAGCAGTTCTTC. Residues: CASSYSRTSGGALKQFF.

The chain uses TRBV11-3 and TRBJ1-3; D gene uncertain. Trimming stripped 1 base from V and 8 bases from J, with 15 bases between. CDR1 and CDR2 from the germline V gene are SGHNT and YENEEA. The CDR3 covers 15 residues. The CDR3 DNA sequence: TGTGCCAGCAGCTTAGCTCCGAGTCGGGAAGACACCATATATTTT. Translation: CASSLAPSREDTIYF.

The V gene is TRBV28, the J gene TRBJ1-2; D perhaps matches TRBD1 (5 bases). Trimming cost V 6 bases and J 4 bases, with 18 bases left between them. CDR1 is MDHEN, CDR2 SYDVKM, per germline. This CDR3 region has 15 residues. This CDR3 is CASSGGGRVGYGYTF. CDR3 bases: TGTGCCAGCAGCGGCGGGGGACGGGTAGGCTATGGCTACACCTTC.